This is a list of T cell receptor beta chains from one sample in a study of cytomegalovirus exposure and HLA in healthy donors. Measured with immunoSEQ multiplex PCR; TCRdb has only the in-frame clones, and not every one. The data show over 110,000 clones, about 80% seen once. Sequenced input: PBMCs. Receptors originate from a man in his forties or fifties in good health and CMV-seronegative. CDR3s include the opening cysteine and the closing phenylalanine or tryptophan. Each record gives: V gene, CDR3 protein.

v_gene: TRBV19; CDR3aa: CASRPPVRGSTEAFF
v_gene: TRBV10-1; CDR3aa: CASSRTLQETQYF
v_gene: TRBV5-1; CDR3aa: CASSFQWTGLNTEAFF
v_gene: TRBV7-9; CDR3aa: CASSEGQWGTGELFF
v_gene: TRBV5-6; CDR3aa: CASSLRDRAEQYF
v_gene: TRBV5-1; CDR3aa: CASSYGGTATNEKLFF
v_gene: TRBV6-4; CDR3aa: CASRPETGRNTEAFF
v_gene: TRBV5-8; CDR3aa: CASSLWQGNQPQHF
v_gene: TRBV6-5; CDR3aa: CASSYSRQSYEQYF
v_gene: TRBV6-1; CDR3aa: CASEFARGQETQYF
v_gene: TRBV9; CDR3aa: CASSTGTGIYEQYF
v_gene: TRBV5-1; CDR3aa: CASSLGQGVDETQYF
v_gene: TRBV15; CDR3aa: CATSRDGLLTDTQYF
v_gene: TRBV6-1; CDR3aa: CASSVRDSNSPLHF
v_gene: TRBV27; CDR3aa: CASLGQGGYEQYF
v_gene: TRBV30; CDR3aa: CAWSTGQGEAFF
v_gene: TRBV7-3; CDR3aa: CASSRTSGGGDTQYF
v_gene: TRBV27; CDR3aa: CASSHRDNEQFF